This record covers a single T cell receptor beta chain. The antigen is undetermined. There are 15 residues in the CDR3. Germline values: CDR1 SQVTM, CDR2 ANQGSEA. V was pared by 8 bases and J by 5 bases, with 16 bases of the junction left unmatched. Researchers took RNA transcripts and amplified the TCR beta CDR3 regions from them. During a first-round RT-PCR of the TCR CDR3, the HTBI primer set was used. TCRdb independently ran MiXCR on the multiplex PCR reads; one entry per CDR3 protein. There are a few hundred thousand distinct CDR3 sequences in the sample; about 43% occur only once, and about 8.3% lies in the top ten. Recently diagnosed hyperthyroidism of less than 2 months' duration affected patients aged 18 to 65. Orbital computed tomography, thyroid ultrasound, serum thyroxine and TRAb, and clinical symptoms together informed the diagnoses. The source of the sample is a study of T cells in Graves' hyperthyroidism and ophthalmopathy.

Study-level findings and limits: Also found in blood were most expanded thyroid clonotypes above 0.001. Ophthalmopathy could be told apart from stable hyperthyroidism with a 13 V-J model.

This sequence was found in a woman aged 18 to 35 with Graves' hyperthyroidism. The rearrangement joins TRBV29-1 to TRBJ2-5, with 8 bases lining up with TRBD2. The specimen sequenced was peripheral blood or thyroid tissue (not recorded which). The DNA of the CDR3 is TGCAGCAGCCCGGTCCGAGGGACTAGGGTGGAGACCCAGTACTTC. Translated, it gives CSSPVRGTRVETQYF.